Listed here is a single T cell receptor beta chain. Its antigen is unidentified. These data belong to a study of shared clonotypes between healthy human individuals. The CDR3 runs to 16 residues. CDR1 is MGHRA, CDR2 YSYEKL, per germline. The ends were cut back, 4 bases at V and 2 bases at J, with 17 bases in the middle. Sequencing was performed with immunoSEQ multiplex PCR; in TCRdb, only in-frame clones are kept and a portion is missing. Of 950,000 to 1,100,000 clones in the sample, more than 65% are singletons; the top ten hold nearly 1.5%. The study, taken as a whole, reports: Naive subsets tended to show greater estimated richness than memory subsets.

The TCR comes from a young man in good health. The chain joins TRBV4-1 to TRBJ1-2; D may be TRBD1 (6 bases). The sample was memory CD4+ T cells sorted from blood. The subset here: CD45RA-negative fraction. DNA for the CDR3: TGCGCCAGCAGCCGACTAAGGACAGTCGAAAACTATGGCTACACCTTC. Its protein product is CASSRLRTVENYGYTF.